This T cell receptor (beta chain) stems from a study of cytomegalovirus exposure and HLA in healthy donors. Study in general: The early release's HLA-typed donors yielded 65 million to 85 million unique TCRs. Study findings and constraints: In a later analysis, TCR association rates varied by HLA locus: DRB1 most, HLA-C fewest. It was shown in a later analysis that HLA-associated TCR beta chains were more clonally expanded than other, equally common chains.

The CDR3 is 15 residues long. Germline values: CDR1 LGHNA, CDR2 YSLEER. V lost 5 bases and J 3 bases, leaving 14 bases between the germline ends. This clone was counted once. Its antigen is undetermined. It was with 60 Vbeta and 13 Jbeta primers that the PCR ran. Authors' processing steps: In a later analysis, the count reached some 75 million unique TCR beta chains, with roughly 12 million shared. Clones were read by immunoSEQ multiplex PCR, and TCRdb kept only the in-frame ones, dropping some. V and J calls and clone size are those listed in that table; D and trimming were worked out from the DNA. Among about 160,000 clones listed, under 75% were seen once.

This receptor was taken from a middle-aged man in good health and CMV-seropositive. The sample was PBMCs. The J gene is TRBJ2-1, the V gene TRBV4-3, with D possibly being TRBD1 (7 bases). CDR3 region: CASSWGDRYYNEQFF. In DNA form, the CDR3 reads TGCGCCAGCAGCTGGGGGGACAGATACTACAATGAGCAGTTCTTC.